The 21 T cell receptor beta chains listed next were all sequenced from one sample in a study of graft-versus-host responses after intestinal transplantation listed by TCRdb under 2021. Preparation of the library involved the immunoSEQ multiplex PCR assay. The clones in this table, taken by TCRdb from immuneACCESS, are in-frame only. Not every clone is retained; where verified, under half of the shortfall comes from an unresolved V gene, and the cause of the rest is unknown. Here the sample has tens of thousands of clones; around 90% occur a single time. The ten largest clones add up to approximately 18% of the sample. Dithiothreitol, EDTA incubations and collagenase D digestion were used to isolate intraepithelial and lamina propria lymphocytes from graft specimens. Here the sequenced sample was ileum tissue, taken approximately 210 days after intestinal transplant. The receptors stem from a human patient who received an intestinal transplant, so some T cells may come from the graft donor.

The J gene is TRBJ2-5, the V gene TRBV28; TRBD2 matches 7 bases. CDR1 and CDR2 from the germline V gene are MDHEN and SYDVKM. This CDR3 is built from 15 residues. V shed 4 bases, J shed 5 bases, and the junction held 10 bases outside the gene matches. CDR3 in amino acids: CASSSLAGRAETQYF. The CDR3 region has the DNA TGTGCCAGCAGTTCCTTAGCGGGCAGGGCGGAGACCCAGTACTTC. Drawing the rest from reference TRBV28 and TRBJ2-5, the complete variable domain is DVKVTQSSRYLVKRTGEKVFLECVQDMDHENMFWYRQDPGLGLRLIYFSYDVKMKEKGDIPEGYSVSREKKERFSLILESASTNQTSMYLCASSSLAGRAETQYFGPGTRLLVL.

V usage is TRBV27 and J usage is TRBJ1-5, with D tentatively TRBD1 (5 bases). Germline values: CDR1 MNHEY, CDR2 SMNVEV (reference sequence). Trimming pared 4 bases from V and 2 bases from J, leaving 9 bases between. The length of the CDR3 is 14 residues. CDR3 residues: CASSSRAGNQPQHF. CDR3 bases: TGTGCCAGCAGTTCCAGGGCGGGCAATCAGCCCCAGCATTTT.

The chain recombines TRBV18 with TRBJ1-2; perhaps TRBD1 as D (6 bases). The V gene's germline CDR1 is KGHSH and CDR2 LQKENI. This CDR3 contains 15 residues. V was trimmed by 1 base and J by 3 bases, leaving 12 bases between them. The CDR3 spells CASSPLGGAHYGYTF. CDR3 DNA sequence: TGTGCCAGCTCACCACTTGGGGGGGCCCACTATGGCTACACCTTC. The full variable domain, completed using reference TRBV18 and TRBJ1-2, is NAGVMQNPRHLVRRRGQEARLRCSPMKGHSHVYWYRQLPEEGLKFMVYLQKENIIDESGMPKERFSAEFPKEGPSILRIQQVVRGDSAAYFCASSPLGGAHYGYTFGSGTRLTVV.

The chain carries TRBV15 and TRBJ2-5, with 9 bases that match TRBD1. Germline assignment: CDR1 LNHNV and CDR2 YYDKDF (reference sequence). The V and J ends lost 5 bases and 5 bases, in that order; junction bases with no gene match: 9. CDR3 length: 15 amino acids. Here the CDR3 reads CATSVPGTGKETQYF. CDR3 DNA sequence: TGTGCCACCAGCGTACCCGGGACAGGGAAGGAGACCCAGTACTTC. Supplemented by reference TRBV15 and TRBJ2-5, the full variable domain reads DAMVIQNPRYQVTQFGKPVTLSCSQTLNHNVMYWYQQKSSQAPKLLFHYYDKDFNNEADTPDNFQSRRPNTSFCFLDIRSPGLGDTAMYLCATSVPGTGKETQYFGPGTRLLVL.

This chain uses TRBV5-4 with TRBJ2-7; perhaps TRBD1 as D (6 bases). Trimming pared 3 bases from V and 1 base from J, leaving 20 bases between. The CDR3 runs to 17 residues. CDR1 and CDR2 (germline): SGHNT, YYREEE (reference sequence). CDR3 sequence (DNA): TGTGCCAGCAGCTCTCACTTTGGGGACACAGCTTCCTACGAGCAGTACTTC. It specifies CASSSHFGDTASYEQYF.

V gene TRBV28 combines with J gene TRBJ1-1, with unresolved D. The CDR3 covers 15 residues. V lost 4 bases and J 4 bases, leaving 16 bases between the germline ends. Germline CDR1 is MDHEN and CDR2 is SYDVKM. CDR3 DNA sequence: TGTGCCAGCAGTTACGGACGGCGGGGTGGCACTGAAGCTTTCTTT. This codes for CASSYGRRGGTEAFF.

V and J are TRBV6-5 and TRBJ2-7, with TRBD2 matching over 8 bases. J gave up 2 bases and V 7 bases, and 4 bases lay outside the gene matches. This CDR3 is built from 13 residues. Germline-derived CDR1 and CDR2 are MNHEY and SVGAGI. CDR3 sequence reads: CASTRLAPYEQYF. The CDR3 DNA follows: TGTGCCAGCACCCGACTAGCGCCCTACGAGCAGTACTTC.

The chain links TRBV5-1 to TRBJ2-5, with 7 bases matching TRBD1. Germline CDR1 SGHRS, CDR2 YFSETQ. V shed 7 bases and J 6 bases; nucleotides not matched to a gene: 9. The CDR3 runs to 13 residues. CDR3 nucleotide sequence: TGCGCCAGCCGACAGGGAAGTGGACAGACCCAGTACTTC. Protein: CASRQGSGQTQYF.

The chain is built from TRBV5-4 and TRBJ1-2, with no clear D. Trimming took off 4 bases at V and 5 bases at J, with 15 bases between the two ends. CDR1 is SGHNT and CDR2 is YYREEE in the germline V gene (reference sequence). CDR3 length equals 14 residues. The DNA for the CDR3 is TGTGCCAGCAGCCCCGGGGAGGGAGGATATGGCTACACCTTC. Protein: CASSPGEGGYGYTF.

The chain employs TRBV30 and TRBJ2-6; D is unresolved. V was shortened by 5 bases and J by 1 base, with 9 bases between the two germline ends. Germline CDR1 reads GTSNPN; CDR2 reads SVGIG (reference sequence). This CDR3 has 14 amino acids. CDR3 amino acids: CAWDGYSGANVLTF. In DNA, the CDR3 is TGTGCCTGGGACGGATATTCTGGGGCCAACGTCCTGACTTTC.

The CDR3 DNA reads as TGTGCCAGCAGCCGGGGGGAGCAGTTCTTC. It is translated as CASSRGEQFF. The chain recombines TRBV11-2 with TRBJ2-1; possible D gene TRBD2, 6 bases. Germline values: CDR1 SGHAT, CDR2 FQNNGV. With 5 bases removed from V and 10 bases from J, the gap between germline ends came to 6 bases. This CDR3 has 10 residues.

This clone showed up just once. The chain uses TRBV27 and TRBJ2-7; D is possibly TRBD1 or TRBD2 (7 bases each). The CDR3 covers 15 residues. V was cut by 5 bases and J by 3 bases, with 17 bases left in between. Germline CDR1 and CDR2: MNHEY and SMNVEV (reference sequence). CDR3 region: CASSPGGGLVYEQYF. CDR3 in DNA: TGTGCCAGCAGTCCAGGGGGGGGTCTAGTCTACGAGCAGTACTTC.

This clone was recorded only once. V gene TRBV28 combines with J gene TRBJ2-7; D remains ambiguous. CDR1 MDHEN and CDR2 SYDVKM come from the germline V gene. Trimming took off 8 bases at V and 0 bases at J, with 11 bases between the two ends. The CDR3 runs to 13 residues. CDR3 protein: CASCRSSSYEQYF. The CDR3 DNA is TGTGCCAGCTGCCGGTCGAGCTCCTACGAGCAGTACTTC.

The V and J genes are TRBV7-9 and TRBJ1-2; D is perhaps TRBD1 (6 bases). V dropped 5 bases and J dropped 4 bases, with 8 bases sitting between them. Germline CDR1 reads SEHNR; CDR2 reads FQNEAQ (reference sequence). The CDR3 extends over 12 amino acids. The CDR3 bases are TGTGCCAGCAGCATGGACAGCTATGGCTACACCTTC. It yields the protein CASSMDSYGYTF.

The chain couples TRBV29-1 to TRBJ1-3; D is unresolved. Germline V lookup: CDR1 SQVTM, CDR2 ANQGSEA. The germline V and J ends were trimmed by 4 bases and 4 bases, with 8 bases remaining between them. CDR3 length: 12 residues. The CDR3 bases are TGCAGCGTTGTGGGCAGCGGAAACACCATATATTTT. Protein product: CSVVGSGNTIYF.

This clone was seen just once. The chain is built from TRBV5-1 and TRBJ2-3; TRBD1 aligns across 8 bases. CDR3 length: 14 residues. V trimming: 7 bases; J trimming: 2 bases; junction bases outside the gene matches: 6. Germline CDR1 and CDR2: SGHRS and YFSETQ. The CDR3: CASARDRSTDTQYF. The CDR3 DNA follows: TGCGCCAGCGCTAGGGACAGGTCCACAGATACGCAGTATTTT.

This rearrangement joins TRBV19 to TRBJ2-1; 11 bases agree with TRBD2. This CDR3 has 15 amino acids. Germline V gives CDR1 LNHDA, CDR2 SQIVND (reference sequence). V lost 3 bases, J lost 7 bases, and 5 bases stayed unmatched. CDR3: CASSILAGGGNEQFF. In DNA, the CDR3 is TGTGCCAGTAGTATCCTAGCGGGAGGAGGGAATGAGCAGTTCTTC.

As DNA, the CDR3 is TGTGCCAGCAGACACCGGGGCTTCAATCAGCCCCAGCATTTT. It translates to CASRHRGFNQPQHF. The chain combines TRBV28 with TRBJ1-5; D may be TRBD1 (5 bases). Per the germline V gene, CDR1 is MDHEN and CDR2 is SYDVKM. The CDR3 is 14 residues long. V lost 6 bases and J 3 bases, leaving 12 bases between the germline ends.

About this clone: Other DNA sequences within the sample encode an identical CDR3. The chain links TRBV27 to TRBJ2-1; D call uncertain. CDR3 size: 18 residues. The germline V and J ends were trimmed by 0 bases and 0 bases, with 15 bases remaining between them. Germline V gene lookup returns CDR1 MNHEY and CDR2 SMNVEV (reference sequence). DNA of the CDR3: TGTGCCAGCAGTTTATCAGTACCCGGGTTAAGCTCCTACAATGAGCAGTTCTTC. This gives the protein CASSLSVPGLSSYNEQFF.

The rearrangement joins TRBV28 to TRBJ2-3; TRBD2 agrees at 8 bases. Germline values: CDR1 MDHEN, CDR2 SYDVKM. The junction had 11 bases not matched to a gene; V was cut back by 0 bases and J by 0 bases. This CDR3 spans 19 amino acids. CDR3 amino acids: CASSLWGSRASGSTDTQYF. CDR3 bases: TGTGCCAGCAGTTTATGGGGAAGTAGGGCTAGCGGGAGCACAGATACGCAGTATTTT.

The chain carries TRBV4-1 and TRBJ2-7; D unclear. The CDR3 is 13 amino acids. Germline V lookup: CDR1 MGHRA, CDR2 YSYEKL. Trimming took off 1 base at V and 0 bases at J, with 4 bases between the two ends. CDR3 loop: CASSQVFSYEQYF. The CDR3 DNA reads TGCGCCAGCAGCCAAGTTTTCTCCTACGAGCAGTACTTC.